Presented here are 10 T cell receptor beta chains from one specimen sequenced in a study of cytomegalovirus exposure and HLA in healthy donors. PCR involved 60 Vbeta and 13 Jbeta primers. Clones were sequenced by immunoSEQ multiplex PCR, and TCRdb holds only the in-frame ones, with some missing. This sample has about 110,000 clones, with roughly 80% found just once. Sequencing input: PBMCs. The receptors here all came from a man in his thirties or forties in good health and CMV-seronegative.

Here the CDR3 reads CAGGSWDEQFF. DNA of the CDR3: TGTGCGGGCGGGAGTTGGGATGAGCAGTTCTTC. The chain couples TRBV28 to TRBJ2-1, with 7 bases lining up with TRBD2. Germline V gene lookup returns CDR1 MDHEN and CDR2 SYDVKM. This CDR3 comprises 11 residues.

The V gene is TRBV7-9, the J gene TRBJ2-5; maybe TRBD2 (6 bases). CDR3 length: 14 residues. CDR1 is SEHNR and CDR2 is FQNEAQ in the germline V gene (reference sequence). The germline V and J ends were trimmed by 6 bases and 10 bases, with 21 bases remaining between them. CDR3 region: CASSTGRRVGSQYF. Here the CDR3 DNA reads TGTGCCAGCAGTACCGGGCGGAGGGTAGGGAGCCAGTACTTC.

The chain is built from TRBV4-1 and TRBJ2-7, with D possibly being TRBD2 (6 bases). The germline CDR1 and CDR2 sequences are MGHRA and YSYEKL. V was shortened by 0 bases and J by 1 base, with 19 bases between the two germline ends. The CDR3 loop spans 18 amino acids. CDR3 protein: CASSQDTEGHVISYEQYF. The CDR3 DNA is TGCGCCAGCAGCCAAGATACGGAGGGGCACGTAATTTCCTACGAGCAGTACTTC.

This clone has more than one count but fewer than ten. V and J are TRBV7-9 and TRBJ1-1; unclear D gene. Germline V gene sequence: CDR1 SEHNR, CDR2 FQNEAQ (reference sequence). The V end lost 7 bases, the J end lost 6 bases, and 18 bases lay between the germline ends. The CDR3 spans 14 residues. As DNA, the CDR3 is TGTGCCAGCACTGGAGGACGGTTTTTCCCTGAAGCTTTCTTT. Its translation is CASTGGRFFPEAFF.

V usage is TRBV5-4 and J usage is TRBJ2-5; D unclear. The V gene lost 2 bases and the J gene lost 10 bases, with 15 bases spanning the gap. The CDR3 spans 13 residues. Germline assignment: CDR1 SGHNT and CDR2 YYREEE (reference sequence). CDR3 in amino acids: CASSFKSDPGQYF. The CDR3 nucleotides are TGTGCCAGCAGCTTCAAATCCGACCCGGGCCAGTACTTC.

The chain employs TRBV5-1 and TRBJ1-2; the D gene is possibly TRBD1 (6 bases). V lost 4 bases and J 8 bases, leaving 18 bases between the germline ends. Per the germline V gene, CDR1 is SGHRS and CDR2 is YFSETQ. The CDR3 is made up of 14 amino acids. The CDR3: CASSLSRGAEGYTF. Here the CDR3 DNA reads TGCGCCAGCAGCCTGTCCCGGGGGGCTGAAGGCTACACCTTC.

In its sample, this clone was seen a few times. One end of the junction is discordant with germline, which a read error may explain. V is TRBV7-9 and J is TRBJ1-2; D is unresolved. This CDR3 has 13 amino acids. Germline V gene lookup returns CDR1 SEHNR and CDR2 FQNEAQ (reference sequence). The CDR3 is CSSSFIPLGGYTF. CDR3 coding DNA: TGTTCCAGCAGCTTTATCCCTCTCGGGGGCTACACCTTC.

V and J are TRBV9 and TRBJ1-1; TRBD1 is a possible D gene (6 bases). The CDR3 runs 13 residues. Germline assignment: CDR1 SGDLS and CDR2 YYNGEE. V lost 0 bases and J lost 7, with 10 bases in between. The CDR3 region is CASSVVGGGEAFF. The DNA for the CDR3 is TGTGCCAGCAGCGTAGTAGGGGGGGGTGAAGCTTTCTTT.

DNA of the CDR3: TGCGCCAGCAGCTTGGGGACAGCCACAGATACGCAGTATTTT. It encodes CASSLGTATDTQYF. This sequence joins TRBV5-1 and TRBJ2-3; possibly TRBD1 for D (6 bases). V shed 0 bases and J shed 2 bases, with 7 bases lying between them. Germline V gives CDR1 SGHRS, CDR2 YFSETQ. The CDR3 is 14 amino acids.

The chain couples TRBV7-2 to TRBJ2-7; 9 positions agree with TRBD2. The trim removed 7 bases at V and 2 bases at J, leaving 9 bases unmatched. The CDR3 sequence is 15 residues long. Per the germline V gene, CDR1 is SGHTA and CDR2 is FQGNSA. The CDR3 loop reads CASTLWASGAYEQYF. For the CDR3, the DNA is TGTGCCAGCACCCTGTGGGCTAGCGGGGCCTACGAGCAGTACTTC.